The 17 T cell receptor beta chains reported below all come from one sample, sequenced in a study of T cell responses to AZD1222 COVID-19 vaccine. Repertoires were generated with immunoSEQ multiplex PCR, while TCRdb's copy carries only in-frame clones and drops some. The sample lists about 150,000 clones, just over 85% occurring once. The input for sequencing was peripheral blood, taken 28 days after the second AZD1222 dose. These receptors all come from an adult who received the AZD1222 COVID-19 vaccine.

J is TRBJ2-5 and V is TRBV19; D tentatively reads TRBD1 or TRBD2 (5 bases each). Germline V CDR1 and CDR2: LNHDA, SQIVND (reference sequence). The V and J ends lost 4 bases and 5 bases respectively, with 14 bases between them. This CDR3 has 14 residues. The CDR3 loop reads CASSRPGRMETQYF. The CDR3 DNA sequence: TGTGCCAGTAGTAGGCCAGGGAGAATGGAGACCCAGTACTTC. Drawing the rest from reference TRBV19 and TRBJ2-5, the complete variable domain is DGGITQSPKYLFRKEGQNVTLSCEQNLNHDAMYWYRQDPGQGLRLIYYSQIVNDFQKGDIAEGYSVSREKKESFPLTVTSAQKNPTAFYLCASSRPGRMETQYFGPGTRLLVL.

This clone came up a few times. The chain recombines TRBV11-3 with TRBJ1-1; D gene uncertain. Germline lookup yields CDR1 SGHNT and CDR2 YENEEA. CDR3 length: 14 amino acids. The V and J ends lost 5 bases and 3 bases respectively, with 13 bases between them. The CDR3 loop is CASSPRGGDTEAFF. The CDR3 nucleotides are TGTGCCAGCAGCCCCCGGGGTGGGGACACTGAAGCTTTCTTT.

This clone was seen a few times. The genes are TRBV19 and TRBJ1-6; no reliable D call. This CDR3 has 13 amino acids. CDR1 and CDR2 from the germline V gene are LNHDA and SQIVND (reference sequence). Trimming stripped 5 bases from V and 7 bases from J, with 9 bases between. CDR3 bases: TGTGCCAGTAGTCCCGACTTCAATTCACCCCTCCACTTT. This gives the protein CASSPDFNSPLHF.

This chain uses TRBV27 with TRBJ1-2, with 8 positions matching TRBD1. The CDR3 runs to 15 residues. Per the germline V gene, CDR1 is MNHEY and CDR2 is SMNVEV (reference sequence). After removal of 5 bases from V and 5 bases from J, the junction contained 10 bases not matched to a gene. CDR3 sequence reads: CASSPGTGGFYGYTF. In nucleotides, the CDR3 is TGTGCCAGCAGTCCCGGGACAGGAGGGTTTTATGGCTACACCTTC.

This chain connects TRBV2 to TRBJ1-1, with D uncertain. The CDR3 sequence is 13 residues long. Between the trimmed V and J ends, which lost 5 bases and 1 base, there was a span of 8 bases. Germline CDR1 and CDR2: SNHLY and FYNNEI. The CDR3 protein is CASSQGPNTEAFF. The CDR3 DNA sequence: TGTGCCAGCAGTCAAGGGCCGAACACTGAAGCTTTCTTT.

The CDR3 DNA sequence: TGCGCCAGCAGTGAGCGCACAGGGTTACAGCCCCAGCATTTT. Protein: CASSERTGLQPQHF. V gene TRBV10-2 combines with J gene TRBJ1-5, with a weak D call TRBD1 (6 bases). Per the germline V gene, CDR1 is WSHSY and CDR2 is SAAADI. This CDR3 contains 14 residues. V lost 2 bases, J lost 7 bases, and 12 bases lay in between.

Only one count was recorded for this clone. The V call is TRBV2, the J call TRBJ1-5; 8 nucleotides match TRBD1. This CDR3 contains 15 residues. Germline loops: CDR1 SNHLY, CDR2 FYNNEI. V shed 6 bases, J shed 0 bases, and the junction held 4 bases outside the gene matches. In nucleotides, the CDR3 is TGTGCCAGCAGGGACAGGGAATATAGCAATCAGCCCCAGCATTTT. Its translation is CASRDREYSNQPQHF.

V gene TRBV30 combines with J gene TRBJ2-1; D uncertain. With 0 bases removed from V and 5 bases from J, the gap between germline ends came to 23 bases. From germline, CDR1 is GTSNPN and CDR2 SVGIG (reference sequence). The CDR3 runs 18 residues. CDR3 amino acids: CAWSVGMVLGFRDNEQFF. The CDR3 bases are TGTGCCTGGAGTGTAGGAATGGTATTGGGTTTTAGGGACAATGAGCAGTTCTTC.

The chain joins TRBV24-1 to TRBJ2-5; 13 nucleotides agree with TRBD2. V gave up 4 bases and J gave up 4 bases; unmatched junction bases: 5. The CDR3 runs to 16 residues. The germline V gene encodes CDR1 KGHDR and CDR2 SFDVKD. For the CDR3, the DNA is TGTGCCACCAGTGACCAACTAGCGGGGGGGTTAGAGACCCAGTACTTC. It codes for CATSDQLAGGLETQYF.

This chain links TRBV11-3 with TRBJ2-3; D unclear. The V gene's germline CDR1 is SGHNT and CDR2 YENEEA. V shed 5 bases and J shed 2 bases, with 8 bases lying between them. The CDR3 covers 13 residues. DNA of the CDR3: TGTGCCAGCAGCGGATGGTCCACAGATACGCAGTATTTT. Protein: CASSGWSTDTQYF.

This clone was seen more than once but under ten times. The junction does not match germline at one end; this may be a read error. CDR3 amino acids: CASILGLDRRGNTIYF. The CDR3 bases are TGTGCTAGCATCCTGGGACTGGACAGGCGTGGAAACACCATATATTTT. The chain has TRBV7-7 and TRBJ1-3; TRBD1 agrees at 7 bases. Germline loops: CDR1 SSHAT, CDR2 FNYEAQ (reference sequence). The CDR3 length is 16 residues.

The rearrangement uses TRBV19 and TRBJ1-3; D not resolved. The CDR3 contains 13 residues. From germline, CDR1 is LNHDA and CDR2 SQIVND (reference sequence). Trimming shortened V by 5 bases and J by 1 base, and 6 bases separated the two germline ends. The CDR3 nucleotides are TGTGCCAGTAGTGTTCCATCTGGAAACACCATATATTTT. Its translation is CASSVPSGNTIYF.

The genes are TRBV30 and TRBJ2-7; D is possibly TRBD1 (5 bases). The CDR3 is 13 residues long. Trimming removed 4 bases from V and 2 bases from J, with 12 bases in between. Germline V CDR1 and CDR2: GTSNPN, SVGIG (reference sequence). The CDR3 DNA is TGTGCCTGGAACCGCTTGGACACCTACGAGCAGTACTTC. Translated, it gives CAWNRLDTYEQYF.

The chain is built from TRBV5-4 and TRBJ2-1; 13 bases agree with TRBD2. V lost 3 bases to trimming and J lost 8 bases; unmatched junction nucleotides: 11. The CDR3 sequence is 17 residues long. Germline V CDR1 and CDR2: SGHNT, YYREEE (reference sequence). In nucleotides, the CDR3 is TGTGCCAGCAGCTCCCCCATTTGGACTAGCGGGAGTTATGAGCAGTTCTTC. This encodes CASSSPIWTSGSYEQFF.

This clone was seen only once. The rearrangement links TRBV4-2 to TRBJ1-1, with D perhaps TRBD1 (5 bases). Trimming took 3 bases from V and 3 from J, leaving 14 bases between them. The germline CDR1 and CDR2 sequences are LGHNA and YNFKEQ. The CDR3 sequence is 15 residues long. The CDR3 nucleotides read TGTGCCAGCAGCCAGGGGACGAGTAGTTACACTGAAGCTTTCTTT. Its translation is CASSQGTSSYTEAFF.

The chain recombines TRBV19 with TRBJ1-2; TRBD1 is a possible D gene (6 bases). Trimming cost V 7 bases and J 8 bases, with 14 bases left between them. The germline V gene encodes CDR1 LNHDA and CDR2 SQIVND (reference sequence). This CDR3 comprises 12 residues. The DNA for the CDR3 is TGTGCCAGTAACTTCGGGGGGCAGGGCTACACCTTC. Its protein is CASNFGGQGYTF.

The CDR3 nucleotides read TGCGCCAGCAGCTACCGGTGGGGGACTAGCAGTGAGCAGTTCTTC. Its translation is CASSYRWGTSSEQFF. This chain joins TRBV5-1 and TRBJ2-1, with 9 positions matching TRBD2. The CDR3 covers 15 residues. The J segment lost 9 bases and the V segment lost 3 bases, leaving 10 bases of the junction unmatched. Germline V gene sequence: CDR1 SGHRS, CDR2 YFSETQ.